These 16 T cell receptor beta chains share one sample of origin, sequenced in a study of T cell responses to AZD1222 COVID-19 vaccine listed by TCRdb under 2021. The time point label, read with the paper, signifies: sample from adult after SARS-CoV-2 infection, after symptom onset. The protocol used for the library was the immunoSEQ multiplex PCR assay. The table was pulled from immuneACCESS by TCRdb, which kept in-frame rearrangements only. Such tables lose some clones; where checked, under half of the loss comes from unresolved V genes, and the rest has no known cause. The sample table records 130,000 to 150,000 clones; approximately 93% of these occur just once. Roughly an eighth of the sample comes from the top ten. Material: peripheral blood, obtained after recovery from COVID-19. These receptors were collected from an adult who had recovered from COVID-19.

V gene TRBV28 combines with J gene TRBJ2-7; 10 bases are a match to TRBD1. V lost 5 bases to trimming and J lost 6 bases; unmatched junction nucleotides: 16. Germline V CDR1 and CDR2: MDHEN, SYDVKM. This CDR3 is built from 17 residues. The chain's CDR3 is CASSPPPLTGGRSEQYF. Written as DNA, the CDR3 is TGTGCCAGCAGTCCCCCTCCTCTGACAGGGGGCCGGTCCGAGCAGTACTTC.

The chain employs TRBV27 and TRBJ1-6; D is ambiguous. In germline, CDR1 is MNHEY, CDR2 SMNVEV (reference sequence). The CDR3 consists of 14 residues. The V end lost 7 bases, the J end lost 3 bases, and 10 bases lay between the germline ends. The DNA of the CDR3 is TGTGCCAGCACATCGGTCCTCTATAATTCACCCCTCCACTTT. Translation: CASTSVLYNSPLHF.

V is TRBV15 and J is TRBJ1-1; D not certain. Trimming left V 3 bases short and J 3 bases short, with 8 bases between. This CDR3 is 13 amino acids long. The germline V gene encodes CDR1 LNHNV and CDR2 YYDKDF (reference sequence). The CDR3 DNA sequence: TGTGCCACCAGCAGGGAAGAAGACACTGAAGCTTTCTTT. Residues: CATSREEDTEAFF.

V usage is TRBV7-9 and J usage is TRBJ2-3, with D tentatively TRBD1 (5 bases). With 5 bases removed from V and 2 bases from J, the gap between germline ends came to 17 bases. The CDR3 length is 16 residues. Germline CDR1 SEHNR, CDR2 FQNEAQ (reference sequence). The CDR3, as DNA: TGTGCCAGCAGCCCCGGGCGGCAGGGCTCCACAGATACGCAGTATTTT. It is translated as CASSPGRQGSTDTQYF.

The chain couples TRBV2 to TRBJ1-5; D not resolved. V shed 4 bases and J shed 5 bases, with 9 bases lying between them. The V gene's germline CDR1 is SNHLY and CDR2 FYNNEI. The CDR3 covers 13 residues. The CDR3: CASSGRWDQPQHF. In nucleotides, the CDR3 is TGTGCCAGCAGTGGGCGTTGGGATCAGCCCCAGCATTTT.

The rearrangement links TRBV2 to TRBJ1-3; D gene unclear. The CDR3 has 14 amino acids. Germline CDR1 is SNHLY and CDR2 is FYNNEI. Between the trimmed V and J ends, which lost 7 bases and 0 bases, there was a span of 10 bases. CDR3 nucleotide sequence: TGTGCCAGCACGGGGTCCCTCTCTGGAAACACCATATATTTT. Its translation: CASTGSLSGNTIYF.

This rearrangement joins TRBV7-9 to TRBJ1-4; no definite D call. V was clipped by 6 bases and J by 5 bases, with 16 bases between them. The CDR3 runs to 15 residues. Per the germline V gene, CDR1 is SEHNR and CDR2 is FQNEAQ (reference sequence). The DNA of the CDR3 is TGTGCCAGCAGTCCCGATTCAGGCCCGAATGAAAAACTGTTTTTT. It yields the protein CASSPDSGPNEKLFF. The entire variable domain, with the rest obtained from reference TRBV7-9 and TRBJ1-4, is as follows: DTGVSQNPRHKITKRGQNVTFRCDPISEHNRLYWYRQTLGQGPEFLTYFQNEAQLEKSRLLSDRFSAERPKGSFSTLEIQRTEQGDSAMYLCASSPDSGPNEKLFFGSGTQLSVL.

V usage is TRBV2 and J usage is TRBJ1-2; D unclear. Trimming took off 4 bases at V and 7 bases at J, with 10 bases between the two ends. The germline CDR1 and CDR2 sequences are SNHLY and FYNNEI. There are 12 residues in the CDR3. In DNA form, the CDR3 reads TGTGCCAGCAGTGGGTTTAGAGGTGGCTACACCTTC. Translation gives CASSGFRGGYTF.

The V and J genes are TRBV30 and TRBJ1-4; possibly TRBD1 for D (5 bases). With 0 bases removed from V and 8 bases from J, the gap between germline ends came to 10 bases. The CDR3 loop spans 13 amino acids. Germline values: CDR1 GTSNPN, CDR2 SVGIG (reference sequence). CDR3 amino acids: CAWSVQGGEKLFF. The CDR3 nucleotides read TGTGCCTGGAGTGTCCAGGGCGGCGAAAAACTGTTTTTT.

This chain connects TRBV7-8 to TRBJ1-6; D unclear. The germline V and J ends were trimmed by 0 bases and 3 bases, with 15 bases remaining between them. The CDR3 consists of 18 residues. Germline V gene lookup returns CDR1 SGHVS and CDR2 FQNEAQ. The CDR3 DNA sequence: TGTGCCAGCAGCTTAGCGGGTCGAGGCAGAGGCTATAATTCACCCCTCCACTTT. Translated, it gives CASSLAGRGRGYNSPLHF. The full variable domain, completed using reference TRBV7-8 and TRBJ1-6, is GAGVSQSPRYKVAKRGQDVALRCDPISGHVSLFWYQQALGQGPEFLTYFQNEAQLDKSGLPSDRFFAERPEGSVSTLKIQRTQQEDSAVYLCASSLAGRGRGYNSPLHFGNGTRLTVT.

J is TRBJ2-1 and V is TRBV28; tentative D call: TRBD1 (8 bases). The CDR3 loop spans 18 amino acids. Germline assignment: CDR1 MDHEN and CDR2 SYDVKM. With 5 bases removed from V and 7 bases from J, the gap between germline ends came to 27 bases. The CDR3 bases are TGTGCCAGCAGTCCCAGCGTCTTCCTAGCGGACAGGGAGAATGAGCAGTTCTTC. The encoded protein is CASSPSVFLADRENEQFF.

This clone was seen just once. CDR3 coding DNA: TGTGCCAGCAGTTTATTGCAAGGGACAGCCCCGAACACCGGGGAGCTGTTTTTT. Translated, it gives CASSLLQGTAPNTGELFF. The chain uses TRBV28 and TRBJ2-2; 7 bases map to TRBD1. Germline V CDR1 and CDR2: MDHEN, SYDVKM. CDR3 length equals 18 residues. V shed 1 base and J 0 bases; nucleotides not matched to a gene: 8.

The chain has TRBV7-6 and TRBJ2-2; D ambiguous. The CDR3 is 16 residues long. Trimming cost V 1 base and J 3 bases, with 12 bases left between them. Germline CDR1 reads SGHVS; CDR2 reads FNYEAQ. The CDR3 sequence is CASSLVLSGDTGELFF. CDR3 DNA: TGTGCCAGCAGCTTAGTACTCTCTGGGGACACCGGGGAGCTGTTTTTT.

The rearrangement joins TRBV2 to TRBJ2-3; 8 nucleotides agree with TRBD2. The CDR3 is made up of 15 amino acids. With 1 base clipped from V and 6 bases from J, the junction kept 6 bases outside the gene matches. Germline-derived CDR1 and CDR2 are SNHLY and FYNNEI. CDR3 loop: CASSEVSGSPDTQYF. The CDR3 DNA is TGTGCCAGCAGTGAAGTGAGCGGGAGCCCCGATACGCAGTATTTT.

The chain joins TRBV4-1 to TRBJ1-5; the D gene is possibly TRBD1 (5 bases). The CDR3 spans 19 residues. Trimming pared 2 bases from V and 0 bases from J, leaving 20 bases between. Germline-derived CDR1 and CDR2 are MGHRA and YSYEKL. CDR3 nucleotides: TGCGCCAGCAGCCAAACGGTCTTGGGGGATCTTGTTAGCAATCAGCCCCAGCATTTT. Encoded protein: CASSQTVLGDLVSNQPQHF.

The chain uses TRBV9 and TRBJ2-1; 9 nucleotides align to TRBD2. V dropped 2 bases and J dropped 2; count of bases not matched to a gene: 2. The CDR3 loop spans 15 amino acids. Per the germline V gene, CDR1 is SGDLS and CDR2 is YYNGEE. The CDR3 DNA sequence: TGTGCCAGCAGCGTCAGACTAGCGGCCTACAATGAGCAGTTCTTC. Protein sequence: CASSVRLAAYNEQFF.